One and the same sample provided the 24 T cell receptor beta chains below, sequenced in a study of cytomegalovirus exposure and HLA in healthy donors. Method: immunoSEQ multiplex PCR; TCRdb's copy keeps in-frame clones and lacks some. The sample carries approximately 120,000 clones, 85% to 90% recorded once. What was sequenced was PBMCs. Every receptor here comes from a woman between 18 and 29 years old in good health and CMV-seronegative.

The genes are TRBV5-1 and TRBJ2-1; TRBD2 matches at 11 bases. V gave up 0 bases and J gave up 1 base; unmatched junction bases: 9. CDR1 is SGHRS and CDR2 is YFSETQ in the germline V gene. The CDR3 contains 19 residues. The CDR3 bases are TGCGCCAGCAGCTTGGCCCTGGGGCTAGCGGGAGGATCCTACAATGAGCAGTTCTTC. Its translation: CASSLALGLAGGSYNEQFF.

V gene TRBV7-3 combines with J gene TRBJ1-5; no reliable D call. Germline V gene data show CDR1 as SGHTA and CDR2 as FQGTGA. Trimming shortened V by 4 bases and J by 9 bases, and 13 bases separated the two germline ends. This CDR3 contains 13 residues. The CDR3 is CASSSSPSGPQHF. Written as DNA, the CDR3 is TGTGCCAGCAGCTCCTCCCCCTCCGGGCCCCAGCATTTT.

This clone was counted a single time. The gene calls are TRBV6-5 and TRBJ2-7, with 12 bases identical to TRBD2. This CDR3 comprises 15 residues. J lost 0 bases, V lost 6 bases, and 3 bases had no gene match. Germline V gene lookup returns CDR1 MNHEY and CDR2 SVGAGI. CDR3 region: CASSQLAGGSYEQYF. The CDR3 nucleotides read TGTGCCAGCAGCCAACTAGCGGGGGGCTCCTACGAGCAGTACTTC.

This clone was picked up a small number of times. The CDR3 loop is CASSYSGYGYTF. The CDR3 bases are TGTGCCAGCAGTTACTCCGGGTATGGCTACACCTTC. The gene calls are TRBV6-5 and TRBJ1-2; D is undetermined. Germline CDR1 MNHEY, CDR2 SVGAGI. The V end was cut by 0 bases, the J end by 5 bases, with 4 bases between. The CDR3 runs 12 residues.

The rearrangement uses TRBV7-2 and TRBJ1-2, with 7 bases fitting TRBD1. The CDR3 is 16 amino acids. Unmatched junction bases numbered 7, after V lost 3 bases and J lost 0 bases. CDR1 and CDR2 (germline): SGHTA, FQGNSA. The CDR3 reads CASSLRGQPANYGYTF. The CDR3 nucleotides are TGTGCCAGCAGCTTGAGGGGACAGCCTGCTAACTATGGCTACACCTTC.

V is TRBV7-2 and J is TRBJ2-7, with 8 bases aligning to TRBD1. The V segment lost 2 bases and the J segment 5 bases; nucleotides outside the gene matches: 8. This CDR3 has 15 residues. In germline, CDR1 is SGHTA, CDR2 FQGNSA. DNA of the CDR3: TGTGCCAGCAGCTTATTCGGACAGGGATTCGACGAGCAGTACTTC. This codes for CASSLFGQGFDEQYF. The full variable domain, rest sourced from reference TRBV7-2 and TRBJ2-7, is GAGVSQSPSNKVTEKGKDVELRCDPISGHTALYWYRQSLGQGLEFLIYFQGNSAPDKSGLPSDRFSAERTGGSVSTLTIQRTQQEDSAVYLCASSLFGQGFDEQYFGPGTRLTVT.

The J gene is TRBJ1-2, the V gene TRBV19; TRBD1 might be the D (5 bases). CDR3 length equals 13 residues. V lost 7 bases, J lost 3 bases, and 12 bases lay in between. Germline CDR1 LNHDA, CDR2 SQIVND (reference sequence). The CDR3 region has the DNA TGTGCCAGTAATGCGCAGGGATACTATGGCTACACCTTC. It encodes CASNAQGYYGYTF.

The chain employs TRBV6-6 and TRBJ2-3; D is perhaps TRBD2 (6 bases). The CDR3 consists of 15 residues. Trimming removed 8 bases from V and 2 bases from J, with 17 bases in between. Germline CDR1 and CDR2: MNHNY and SVGAGI (reference sequence). The CDR3 sequence: CASSYGGSHTDTQYF. CDR3 DNA: TGTGCCAGCTCGTACGGGGGTTCTCACACAGATACGCAGTATTTT.

The gene calls are TRBV5-4 and TRBJ1-1, with TRBD1 as a possible D gene (5 bases). CDR1 SGHNT and CDR2 YYREEE come from the germline V gene (reference sequence). Trimming removed 4 bases from V and 7 bases from J, with 20 bases in between. This CDR3 is built from 15 residues. The CDR3 region has the DNA TGTGCCAGCAGCGGGGGAGGCGACGGTCGGAGTGAAGCTTTCTTT. This translates into CASSGGGDGRSEAFF.

V is TRBV28 and J is TRBJ1-5, with unresolved D. With 7 bases removed from V and 0 bases from J, the gap between germline ends came to 4 bases. Looked up from germline, CDR1 is MDHEN and CDR2 is SYDVKM. The CDR3 consists of 12 residues. CDR3 sequence reads: CASTSSNQPQHF. As DNA, the CDR3 is TGTGCCAGCACGTCTAGCAATCAGCCCCAGCATTTT.

V usage is TRBV7-9 and J usage is TRBJ2-3; D not certain. The V gene's germline CDR1 is SEHNR and CDR2 FQNEAQ (reference sequence). Trimming pared 7 bases from V and 6 bases from J, leaving 17 bases between. The CDR3 spans 14 residues. CDR3 loop: CASNNRGSGDTQYF. The CDR3 region has the DNA TGTGCCAGCAACAATCGAGGCTCCGGCGATACGCAGTATTTT.

V is TRBV6-5 and J is TRBJ1-5; 9 positions agree with TRBD1. The ends lost 6 bases at V and 1 base at J; junction bases unmatched: 4. The CDR3 runs to 15 residues. CDR1 is MNHEY, CDR2 SVGAGI, per germline. This CDR3 reads CASRPDRGSNQPQHF. The CDR3 DNA follows: TGTGCCAGCAGACCCGACAGGGGGAGCAATCAGCCCCAGCATTTT.

This chain links TRBV14 with TRBJ2-7; D call uncertain. The CDR3 loop spans 14 amino acids. Germline CDR1 SGHDN, CDR2 FVKESK. The V gene lost 4 bases and the J gene lost 0 bases, with 10 bases spanning the gap. The CDR3 loop is CASSPGGFSYEQYF. The CDR3 DNA follows: TGTGCCAGCAGCCCCGGCGGCTTCTCCTACGAGCAGTACTTC.

The genes are TRBV30 and TRBJ2-5; D call uncertain. Trimming took 0 bases from V and 1 from J, leaving 9 bases between them. The length of the CDR3 is 14 residues. Germline lookup yields CDR1 GTSNPN and CDR2 SVGIG (reference sequence). CDR3 DNA sequence: TGTGCCTGGAGTGTACTGGGCCTCCAAGAGACCCAGTACTTC. Its translation: CAWSVLGLQETQYF. The entire variable domain, with the rest obtained from reference TRBV30 and TRBJ2-5, is as follows: SQTIHQWPATLVQPVGSPLSLECTVEGTSNPNLYWYRQAAGRGLQLLFYSVGIGQISSEVPQNLSASRPQDRQFILSSKKLLLSDSGFYLCAWSVLGLQETQYFGPGTRLLVL.

This clone has a single count. The gene calls are TRBV10-3 and TRBJ2-1; weak D call: TRBD2 (6 bases). The CDR3 extends over 13 amino acids. In germline, CDR1 is ENHRY, CDR2 SYGVKD. V lost 4 bases and J 6 bases, leaving 10 bases between the germline ends. Here the CDR3 DNA reads TGTGCCATCAGTGGAAGCGGGCTCAATGAGCAGTTCTTC. It specifies CAISGSGLNEQFF.

This clone showed up just once. The chain recombines TRBV4-3 with TRBJ1-4, with TRBD1 identical over 8 bases. CDR1 and CDR2 (germline): LGHNA, YSLEER. This CDR3 region has 16 residues. V was pared by 1 base and J by 7 bases, with 8 bases of the junction left unmatched. The CDR3, as DNA: TGCGCCAGCAGCCAAGGGTTCGGGACAGGTCCTGAAAAACTGTTTTTT. As protein: CASSQGFGTGPEKLFF.

This clone was seen more than once but under ten times. The rearrangement links TRBV6-5 to TRBJ1-1; D call uncertain. V lost 2 bases and J lost 1, with 5 bases in between. The CDR3 has 13 residues. Germline loops: CDR1 MNHEY, CDR2 SVGAGI. CDR3 nucleotide sequence: TGTGCCAGCAGTTACCTAAAGAACACTGAAGCTTTCTTT. Translation: CASSYLKNTEAFF.

The genes are TRBV2 and TRBJ2-7; 13 bases are shared with TRBD2. The J segment lost 7 bases and the V segment lost 8 bases, leaving 8 bases of the junction unmatched. CDR1 and CDR2 from the germline V gene are SNHLY and FYNNEI. The CDR3 totals 14 residues. The CDR3 here is CASGTSGRAREQYF. Here the CDR3 DNA reads TGTGCCAGCGGCACTAGCGGGAGGGCCCGGGAGCAGTACTTC.

This rearrangement joins TRBV6-5 to TRBJ2-7; TRBD2 might be the D (6 bases). Trimming pared 5 bases from V and 7 bases from J, leaving 18 bases between. Germline values: CDR1 MNHEY, CDR2 SVGAGI. This CDR3 has 14 residues. CDR3 nucleotide sequence: TGTGCCAGCAGTACTGGGCGGGGAGTTGGGGAGCAGTACTTC. Translation gives CASSTGRGVGEQYF.

This clone appeared once. This chain uses TRBV4-2 with TRBJ2-1; D is possibly TRBD2 (5 bases). Trimming cost V 0 bases and J 6 bases, with 12 bases left between them. This CDR3 contains 15 residues. Germline CDR1 reads LGHNA; CDR2 reads YNFKEQ. This CDR3 is CASSQDGGGPNEQFF. The CDR3 DNA reads TGTGCCAGCAGCCAAGATGGTGGAGGCCCCAATGAGCAGTTCTTC.

This clone was observed once. The chain uses TRBV7-2 and TRBJ1-5; TRBD1 agrees at 8 bases. Germline V lookup: CDR1 SGHTA, CDR2 FQGNSA. The trim removed 5 bases at V and 11 bases at J, leaving 8 bases unmatched. The CDR3 has 13 residues. The CDR3 sequence is CASSRDRPSAQHF. DNA of the CDR3: TGTGCCAGCAGCCGGGACAGGCCGTCGGCCCAGCATTTT.

This rearrangement joins TRBV27 to TRBJ1-5; D gene unclear. Trimming pared 3 bases from V and 3 bases from J, leaving 12 bases between. The germline V gene encodes CDR1 MNHEY and CDR2 SMNVEV (reference sequence). The CDR3 consists of 15 residues. The CDR3 is CASSFGAASNQPQHF. The CDR3 DNA sequence: TGTGCCAGCAGTTTCGGTGCGGCATCCAATCAGCCCCAGCATTTT.

The chain is built from TRBV11-1 and TRBJ2-7; TRBD1 aligns across 7 bases. Trimming took 5 bases from V and 3 from J; bases not matched to a gene: 10. Germline V gene lookup returns CDR1 SGHAT and CDR2 FQDESV (reference sequence). The CDR3 has 15 residues. The CDR3 loop is CASSPLDRTNYEQYF. The DNA of the CDR3 is TGTGCCAGCAGCCCCTTGGACAGGACAAACTACGAGCAGTACTTC. The full variable domain, in which reference TRBV11-1 and TRBJ2-7 provide the parts outside the CDR3, is EAEVAQSPRYKITEKSQAVAFWCDPISGHATLYWYRQILGQGPELLVQFQDESVVDDSQLPKDRFSAERLKGVDSTLKIQPAELGDSAMYLCASSPLDRTNYEQYFGPGTRLTVT.

The V and J genes are TRBV11-2 and TRBJ2-7; D call uncertain. Looked up from germline, CDR1 is SGHAT and CDR2 is FQNNGV. Trimming left V 3 bases short and J 0 bases short, with 12 bases between. The CDR3 totals 15 residues. CDR3 coding DNA: TGTGCCAGCAGCTTCGTCTATGGAGACTCCTACGAGCAGTACTTC. This gives the protein CASSFVYGDSYEQYF.